This is a list of T cell receptor beta chains from one sample in a study of cytomegalovirus exposure and HLA in healthy donors. This table comes from immunoSEQ multiplex PCR, and its TCRdb copy is limited to in-frame clones, with some not included. The sample has roughly 120,000 clones, 9.5% seen once; the top ten hold over 2.5%. The specimen was PBMCs. The receptors derive from a man aged 25-40 years in good health and CMV-seronegative. Both conserved end residues are part of each CDR3. The D gene is left open where the match is weak. Where a row states a size, it is once, few, many or the class of an expanded clone; other rows omit it.

D gene	V gene	clone size	J gene	CDR3 protein	CDR3 DNA
TRBD1	TRBV29-1	.	TRBJ2-3	CSVEGQGRDTQYF	TGCAGCGTTGAGGGACAGGGAAGAGATACGCAGTATTTT
TRBD2	TRBV9	few	TRBJ2-1	CASSVGDGLALDEQFF	TGTGCCAGCAGCGTAGGTGACGGACTAGCATTGGATGAGCAGTTCTTC
TRBD2	TRBV10-3	few	TRBJ2-1	CAISERGTSVNEQFF	TGTGCCATCAGTGAGCGCGGGACTAGTGTCAATGAGCAGTTCTTC
.	TRBV13	.	TRBJ2-1	CASSLGRRGLANEQFF	TGTGCCAGCAGCTTAGGTCGTCGTGGCCTAGCGAATGAGCAGTTCTTC
TRBD1	TRBV29-1	few	TRBJ2-7	CSVGGTVERGEQYF	TGCAGCGTTGGGGGGACAGTCGAGCGTGGCGAGCAGTACTTC
.	TRBV19	few	TRBJ1-2	CASSSRDIANYGYTF	TGTGCCAGTAGTTCCCGGGACATAGCTAACTATGGCTACACCTTC
TRBD1	TRBV10-1	few	TRBJ1-1	CASSRGTGNTNTEAFF	TGCGCCAGCAGTCGGGGGACAGGGAATACGAACACTGAAGCTTTCTTT
TRBD2	TRBV5-4	.	TRBJ2-4	CASSLNSGSENIQYF	TGTGCCAGCAGCCTGAATAGCGGGAGTGAAAACATTCAGTACTTC
.	TRBV18	.	TRBJ2-7	CASSSFPTPLYEQYF	TGTGCCAGCTCATCATTCCCAACCCCGCTATACGAGCAGTACTTC
.	TRBV7-6	.	TRBJ2-1	CASSSGAGGSYNEQFF	TGTGCCAGCAGTTCGGGGGCAGGGGGCTCCTACAATGAGCAGTTCTTC
TRBD1	TRBV10-1	.	TRBJ1-3	CASSPGTGAGNTIYF	TGCGCCAGCAGTCCCGGGACAGGGGCTGGAAACACCATATATTTT
.	TRBV6-5	few	TRBJ2-7	CASSPLFYYEQYF	TGTGCCAGCAGCCCCCTGTTTTACTACGAGCAGTACTTC
TRBD1	TRBV2	few	TRBJ1-2	CASSSDREGDYGYTF	TGTGCCAGCAGTTCTGACAGGGAAGGAGACTATGGCTACACCTTC
.	TRBV5-1	.	TRBJ2-7	CASSSPSDEQYF	TGCGCCAGCAGCTCCCCGTCTGACGAGCAGTACTTC
.	TRBV29-1	few	TRBJ1-2	CSALLSGAQGYGYTF	TGCAGCGCCCTACTATCAGGGGCCCAGGGCTATGGCTACACCTTC
TRBD2	TRBV4-1	.	TRBJ2-7	CASSERTSGRNGVRSYEQYF	TGCGCCAGCAGCGAACGGACTAGCGGGAGAAACGGGGTTCGGTCCTACGAGCAGTACTTC
TRBD1	TRBV7-2	.	TRBJ1-4	CASSPQGANEKLFF	TGTGCCAGCAGCCCCCAGGGGGCTAATGAAAAACTGTTTTTT
.	TRBV30	few	TRBJ1-1	CAWRRTQGNEAFF	TGTGCCTGGAGGCGCACACAGGGAAATGAAGCTTTCTTT
TRBD1	TRBV6-1	.	TRBJ2-7	CASSDETGGYEQYF	TGTGCCAGCAGTGATGAGACAGGGGGCTACGAGCAGTACTTC
TRBD1	TRBV4-1	.	TRBJ2-1	CASSPGQGDEQFF	TGCGCCAGCAGCCCCGGACAGGGGGATGAGCAGTTCTTC
TRBD1	TRBV27	few	TRBJ1-1	CASRRQGGTEAFF	TGTGCCAGCAGGCGGCAGGGGGGCACTGAAGCTTTCTTT
TRBD1	TRBV18	few	TRBJ1-2	CASSPQGDYGYTF	TGTGCCAGCTCACCGCAGGGGGACTATGGCTACACCTTC
.	TRBV20-1	.	TRBJ1-3	CSASTGNTIYF	TGCAGTGCTAGTACTGGAAACACCATATATTTT
TRBD1	TRBV2	few	TRBJ2-2	CASTVAGGESTGELFF	TGTGCCAGCACTGTGGCAGGGGGCGAGTCCACCGGGGAGCTGTTTTTT
.	TRBV18	.	TRBJ2-2	CASSPRIETGELFF	TGTGCCAGCTCACCCAGGATTGAAACCGGGGAGCTGTTTTTT
TRBD1	TRBV6-1	.	TRBJ1-1	CASSPSTGGKPEAFF	TGTGCCAGCAGTCCTAGTACAGGGGGGAAACCTGAAGCTTTCTTT
TRBD1	TRBV28	few	TRBJ1-5	CASSSSDRGGNQPQHF	TGTGCCAGCAGCTCCTCCGACAGGGGTGGCAATCAGCCCCAGCATTTT
.	TRBV7-2	.	TRBJ1-6	CASSLEVRDLHF	TGTGCCAGCAGCTTAGAAGTCAGGGACCTCCACTTT
TRBD1	TRBV6-8	.	TRBJ1-3	CASSYSDRDGNTIYF	TGTGCCAGCAGTTACTCGGACAGGGACGGAAACACCATATATTTT
TRBD2	TRBV9	.	TRBJ2-2	CASSALTSGNTGELFF	TGTGCCAGCAGCGCACTGACTAGCGGGAACACCGGGGAGCTGTTTTTT
TRBD1	TRBV11-3	.	TRBJ1-2	CASSPQVGQNYGYTF	TGTGCCAGCAGCCCCCAGGTGGGACAGAACTATGGCTACACCTTC
TRBD1	TRBV7-2	.	TRBJ1-3	CASGRGQGLGGNTIYF	TGTGCCAGCGGTAGGGGACAGGGATTAGGTGGAAACACCATATATTTT
.	TRBV19	few	TRBJ1-2	CASSERGARGYTF	TGTGCCAGTAGTGAACGGGGGGCGCGTGGCTACACCTTC
.	TRBV4-1	.	TRBJ2-3	CASSQVNTDTQYF	TGCGCCAGCAGCCAAGTTAACACAGATACGCAGTATTTT
.	TRBV12-5	.	TRBJ2-1	CASALERNEQFF	TGTGCTAGTGCCCTCGAGCGGAATGAGCAGTTCTTC
TRBD1	TRBV6-5	few	TRBJ2-7	CASSRLGQITHEQYF	TGTGCCAGCAGTCGCCTGGGACAGATCACTCACGAGCAGTACTTC
TRBD1	TRBV28	.	TRBJ2-7	CASSLLTGTYEQYF	TGTGCCAGCAGTTTACTGACAGGGACCTACGAGCAGTACTTC
.	TRBV4-1	.	TRBJ1-1	CASSTEDSLNTEAFF	TGCGCCAGCAGCACCGAGGACAGTTTGAACACTGAAGCTTTCTTT
TRBD1	TRBV5-5	.	TRBJ2-5	CASSYAGGETQYF	TGTGCCAGCAGCTATGCAGGGGGCGAGACCCAGTACTTC
.	TRBV2	.	TRBJ1-1	CASSNGGGMNTEAFF	TGTGCCAGCAGCAATGGGGGAGGGATGAACACTGAAGCTTTCTTT
.	TRBV6-1	.	TRBJ1-1	CASSESPPLNGAEAFF	TGTGCCAGCAGTGAAAGTCCTCCACTCAACGGGGCTGAAGCTTTCTTT
TRBD1	TRBV11-2	few	TRBJ1-1	CASSDLLQGWIENTEAFF	TGTGCCAGCAGCGACCTACTACAGGGGTGGATTGAGAACACTGAAGCTTTCTTT
TRBD1	TRBV5-6	.	TRBJ1-4	CASSPGTALNEKLFF	TGTGCCAGCAGCCCCGGGACAGCCCTTAATGAAAAACTGTTTTTT
TRBD1	TRBV14	few	TRBJ1-2	CASSSISPGQSNYGYTF	TGTGCCAGCAGCTCAATAAGCCCGGGACAGAGTAACTATGGCTACACCTTC
TRBD1	TRBV12-5	.	TRBJ2-2	CASGLGGTGGSGELFF	TGTGCTAGTGGCTTGGGGGGGACAGGGGGCTCCGGGGAGCTGTTTTTT
TRBD2	TRBV20-1	few	TRBJ2-3	CSAGGTDTQYF	TGCAGTGCCGGGGGGACAGATACGCAGTATTTT
.	TRBV7-8	.	TRBJ2-7	CASSLAQSYEQYF	TGTGCCAGCAGCTTAGCTCAGTCCTACGAGCAGTACTTC
TRBD2	TRBV7-2	few	TRBJ2-7	CASSSRTSATYEQYF	TGTGCCAGCAGCTCCCGAACTAGCGCCACCTACGAGCAGTACTTC
TRBD2	TRBV10-2	few	TRBJ2-3	CASGLAGTDTQYF	TGCGCCAGCGGACTAGCGGGCACAGATACGCAGTATTTT
TRBD1	TRBV27	few	TRBJ2-5	CASSLRGQVETQYF	TGTGCCAGCAGTTTACGGGGACAGGTCGAGACCCAGTACTTC
TRBD1	TRBV6-5	.	TRBJ2-2	CASSYGTGDPGELFF	TGTGCCAGCAGTTATGGGACAGGGGATCCCGGGGAGCTGTTTTTT
.	TRBV4-3	.	TRBJ2-1	CASSQGTIRYNEQFF	TGCGCCAGCAGCCAAGGGACTATCCGCTACAATGAGCAGTTCTTC
TRBD1	TRBV5-4	.	TRBJ2-7	CAGSLGDRAYEQYF	TGTGCCGGCAGCTTGGGGGACAGGGCCTACGAGCAGTACTTC